The 16 T cell receptor beta chains presented below share a single source sample, sequenced in a study of OX40 agonist ivuxolimab in advanced cancers. The table came from immunoSEQ multiplex PCR; TCRdb's copy has only in-frame clones and leaves some out. The profile shows fewer than 45,000 clones, approximately 91% of them singletons. The sample was CD4+ or CD8+ T cells sorted from blood, taken in a trial of the OX40 agonist ivuxolimab. The origin of the receptors is an adult with an advanced solid tumor such as melanoma, head and neck, liver or kidney cancer.

This clone was observed once. The chain joins TRBV9 to TRBJ2-1; no definite D call. V was pared by 3 bases and J by 1 base, with 11 bases between. The CDR3 covers 15 residues. CDR1 is SGDLS and CDR2 is YYNGEE in the germline V gene. CDR3 sequence reads: CASSARALSYNEQFF. CDR3 coding DNA: TGTGCCAGCAGCGCCAGAGCTCTTTCCTACAATGAGCAGTTCTTC.

The rearrangement links TRBV2 to TRBJ1-2; D possibly corresponds to TRBD1 (5 bases). This CDR3 is 12 amino acids long. The V gene lost 11 bases and the J gene lost 2 bases, with 12 bases spanning the gap. CDR1 is SNHLY and CDR2 is FYNNEI in the germline V gene. The CDR3 is CAGKGVNYGYTF. DNA for the CDR3: TGTGCCGGGAAAGGGGTAAACTATGGCTACACCTTC.

This chain joins TRBV5-1 and TRBJ2-7; 10 bases agree with TRBD2. J was trimmed by 5 bases and V by 4 bases; bases with no gene match: 6. CDR3 size: 14 residues. Germline-derived CDR1 and CDR2 are SGHRS and YFSETQ. The chain's CDR3 is CASSPIAGGNEQYF. In nucleotides, the CDR3 is TGCGCCAGCAGCCCAATAGCGGGAGGAAACGAGCAGTACTTC.

The J gene is TRBJ2-5, the V gene TRBV28; possibly TRBD1 or TRBD2 for D (5 bases each). This CDR3 has 14 amino acids. Deletions cut 6 bases from V and 5 bases from J, with 16 bases between. Germline V gene data show CDR1 as MDHEN and CDR2 as SYDVKM. CDR3 nucleotide sequence: TGTGCCAGCAGCCCCGGGGCACCACCGGAGACCCAGTACTTC. It yields the protein CASSPGAPPETQYF.

This clone was seen just once. This chain uses TRBV19 with TRBJ1-1, with TRBD1 as a possible D gene (5 bases). In germline, CDR1 is LNHDA, CDR2 SQIVND (reference sequence). The V gene lost 8 bases and the J gene lost 0 bases, with 13 bases spanning the gap. The CDR3 covers 14 residues. The DNA for the CDR3 is TGTGCCAGTTTGGGATGGGGACTGAACACTGAAGCTTTCTTT. Translated: CASLGWGLNTEAFF.

The chain employs TRBV6-5 and TRBJ2-4; 8 nucleotides line up with TRBD1. Germline V lookup: CDR1 MNHEY, CDR2 SVGAGI. There are 14 residues in the CDR3. The V gene end was trimmed by 6 bases and the J gene end by 4 bases; junction bases not matched to a gene: 5. CDR3 loop: CASRPGQVKNIQYF. CDR3 sequence (DNA): TGTGCCAGCAGACCGGGACAGGTGAAAAACATTCAGTACTTC.

CDR3 sequence: CASSFPGLAGRSYNEQFF. The DNA for the CDR3 is TGTGCCAGCAGTTTTCCGGGACTAGCGGGTAGATCCTACAATGAGCAGTTCTTC. This rearrangement joins TRBV27 to TRBJ2-1; 12 bases are a match to TRBD2. This CDR3 has 18 amino acids. J lost 1 base, V lost 3 bases, and 7 bases had no gene match. Germline values: CDR1 MNHEY, CDR2 SMNVEV (reference sequence).

The chain employs TRBV5-1 and TRBJ2-2; D is unresolved. CDR3 length: 12 residues. Germline-derived CDR1 and CDR2 are SGHRS and YFSETQ. Trimming shortened V by 4 bases and J by 7 bases, and 8 bases separated the two germline ends. The CDR3 here is CASSPLNGELFF. CDR3 nucleotide sequence: TGCGCCAGCAGCCCGCTTAACGGGGAGCTGTTTTTT.

This clone has a handful of counts. CDR3 nucleotides: TGCGCCAGCAGCCAAGGACTGGGACAGGCTGAAAAACTGTTTTTT. Translated, it gives CASSQGLGQAEKLFF. The chain recombines TRBV4-1 with TRBJ1-4, with 8 bases aligning to TRBD1. This CDR3 is 15 amino acids long. The germline V gene has CDR1 MGHRA and CDR2 YSYEKL. The V segment lost 1 base and the J segment 7 bases; nucleotides outside the gene matches: 5.

The chain is built from TRBV4-1 and TRBJ1-6; no clear D gene. Trimming cost V 0 bases and J 0 bases, with 9 bases left between them. This CDR3 spans 17 amino acids. Per the germline V gene, CDR1 is MGHRA and CDR2 is YSYEKL. The CDR3 DNA reads as TGCGCCAGCAGCCAAGACAGTTTCAGCTCCTATAATTCACCCCTCCACTTT. Encoded protein: CASSQDSFSSYNSPLHF.

The rearrangement joins TRBV19 to TRBJ1-3; TRBD1 is a possible D gene (5 bases). The ends were cut back, 7 bases at V and 0 bases at J, with 10 bases in the middle. The CDR3 extends over 14 amino acids. CDR1 is LNHDA and CDR2 is SQIVND in the germline V gene (reference sequence). The CDR3 spells CASTGIYSGNTIYF. CDR3 in DNA: TGTGCCAGTACAGGGATCTACTCTGGAAACACCATATATTTT.

This chain joins TRBV7-6 and TRBJ1-1; 11 nucleotides align to TRBD1. The CDR3 runs 16 residues. With V trimmed by 5 bases and J by 0 bases, 5 bases remained unmatched. Germline V gene data show CDR1 as SGHVS and CDR2 as FNYEAQ. CDR3 region: CASSMDRGQVNTEAFF. For the CDR3, the DNA is TGTGCCAGCAGCATGGACAGGGGGCAGGTGAACACTGAAGCTTTCTTT.

The rearrangement links TRBV18 to TRBJ2-1, with TRBD2 identical over 12 bases. Germline V gives CDR1 KGHSH, CDR2 LQKENI. The CDR3 totals 16 residues. V shed 4 bases, J shed 5 bases, and the junction held 6 bases outside the gene matches. CDR3: CASSRSTSGSHNEQFF. The CDR3, as DNA: TGTGCCAGCTCACGCTCGACTAGCGGGAGTCACAATGAGCAGTTCTTC.

The chain joins TRBV29-1 to TRBJ1-1, with TRBD1 matching over 8 bases. This CDR3 contains 14 residues. V was clipped by 8 bases and J by 5 bases; unmatched bases: 13. Germline CDR1 reads SQVTM; CDR2 reads ANQGSEA. CDR3 sequence reads: CSSHAGGSGTEAFF. The CDR3, as DNA: TGCAGCTCTCACGCAGGGGGCTCGGGAACTGAAGCTTTCTTT.

Only one count was recorded for this clone. The chain joins TRBV19 to TRBJ2-3; 7 positions agree with TRBD2. Germline loops: CDR1 LNHDA, CDR2 SQIVND (reference sequence). The CDR3 consists of 16 residues. Trimming took 4 bases from V and 2 from J; bases not matched to a gene: 9. CDR3 region: CASSKGLLGITDTQYF. CDR3 DNA: TGTGCCAGTAGTAAGGGACTATTGGGAATCACAGATACGCAGTATTTT.

The chain recombines TRBV5-4 with TRBJ2-7; TRBD1 is a possible D gene (5 bases). The CDR3 totals 14 residues. Trimming shortened V by 3 bases and J by 1 base, and 11 bases separated the two germline ends. Germline CDR1 is SGHNT and CDR2 is YYREEE (reference sequence). CDR3 region: CASSYPDSSYEQYF. Written as DNA, the CDR3 is TGTGCCAGCAGCTACCCCGACAGTTCCTACGAGCAGTACTTC.